A selection of T cell receptor beta chains follows, all from one sample in a study of response to subunit inactivated influenza vaccine. TCRdb re-called the RT-PCR reads through MiXCR, storing one row per CDR3 protein. This table has about 170,000 distinct CDR3 sequences, around a tenth appearing once. Sample: CD8+ T cells sorted from PBMCs, taken about 24 months after vaccination. Receptor source: a man aged 45 to 70 who received an inactivated influenza vaccine. CDR3s include the opening cysteine and the closing phenylalanine or tryptophan. The order of the fields is D gene, J gene, clone size, V gene, CDR3 protein, CDR3 DNA. D genes are given only for firm matches. Expanded clones are given a class, and other clones once, few, many or no size at all.

TRBD2 TRBJ2-1 . TRBV7-9 CASSSLAGVGNEQFF TGTGCCAGCAGCTCACTAGCGGGGGTAGGCAATGAGCAGTTCTTC
. TRBJ2-3 few TRBV15 CATSRDLLAGADYSSTDTQYF TGTGCCACCAGCAGAGATCTTCTGGCGGGGGCCGACTATTCTAGCACAGATACGCAGTATTTT
TRBD1 TRBJ2-1 . TRBV6-1 CASSGGSYNEQFF TGTGCCAGCTCAGGGGGCTCCTACAATGAGCAGTTCTTC
TRBD2 TRBJ2-7 many TRBV4-2 CASSQAYDTLAGGLEQYF TGTGCCAGCAGCCAAGCCTATGATACACTAGCGGGAGGGCTCGAGCAGTACTTC
TRBD1 TRBJ2-7 few TRBV15 CATGTGGHYEQYF TGTGCCACTGGGACAGGGGGACACTACGAGCAGTACTTC
. TRBJ2-2 few TRBV5-1 CASSLVVGELFF TGCGCCAGCAGCTTGGTAGTCGGGGAGCTGTTTTTT
TRBD2 TRBJ2-5 few TRBV7-8 CASSTPRRVTSGSQETQYF TGTGCCAGCAGCACCCCCCGGCGGGTGACTAGCGGTTCCCAAGAGACCCAGTACTTC
. TRBJ2-1 . TRBV6-2/TRBV6-3 CASSASFHNEQFF TGTGCCAGCAGCGCTAGCTTCCACAATGAGCAGTTCTTC
TRBD1 TRBJ2-7 . TRBV11-1 CASSLGQLTPYEQYF TGTGCCAGCAGCTTGGGACAGCTAACCCCCTACGAGCAGTACTTC
TRBD1 TRBJ2-4 . TRBV3-1 CACSQFRTGDKAKNIQYF TGTGCCTGCAGCCAATTTCGGACAGGGGACAAAGCCAAAAACATTCAGTACTTC
TRBD2 TRBJ2-3 . TRBV4-1 CASSLEWTSGHTDTQYF TGCGCCAGCAGCCTCGAATGGACTAGCGGGCACACAGATACGCAGTATTTT
. TRBJ2-1 . TRBV6-5 CASSYFPGGISHNEQFF TGTGCCAGCAGTTATTTCCCAGGCGGGATATCCCACAATGAGCAGTTCTTC
. TRBJ2-7 . TRBV6-2/TRBV6-3 CASSSYASSYEQYF TGTGCCAGCAGTTCATACGCTAGCTCCTACGAGCAGTACTTC
. TRBJ2-3 . TRBV12-3/TRBV12-4 CASSFPADTQYF TGTGCCAGCAGTTTCCCCGCAGATACGCAGTATTTT
. TRBJ1-1 few TRBV6-5 CASSFHLVGDDTEAFF TGTGCCAGCAGTTTCCATCTTGTGGGGGATGACACTGAAGCTTTCTTT
. TRBJ2-1 few TRBV15 CATSTPLEGGPEQFF TGTGCCACCAGCACCCCCCTAGAAGGCGGGCCGGAGCAGTTCTTC
TRBD2 TRBJ2-3 . TRBV29-1 CSVDPSGGTTDTQYF TGCAGCGTCGACCCTAGCGGGGGGACCACAGATACGCAGTATTTT
TRBD1 TRBJ1-1 . TRBV5-1 CASSLDGGGTEGFF TGCGCCAGCAGCCTAGACGGAGGGGGCACTGAAGGTTTCTTT
TRBD1 TRBJ1-2 . TRBV20-1 CSAREREGQGYGYTF TGCAGTGCTAGAGAGAGGGAGGGACAGGGTTATGGCTACACCTTC
TRBD1 TRBJ1-1 . TRBV6-5 CASSYPDRGHSHNTEAFF TGTGCCAGCAGTTACCCGGACAGGGGGCACTCCCACAACACTGAAGCTTTCTTT
TRBD1 TRBJ2-1 many TRBV29-1 CSVEGQGTINEQFF TGCAGCGTTGAAGGACAGGGGACGATCAATGAGCAGTTCTTC
. TRBJ2-7 . TRBV20-1 CSARDLRGWSNEQYF TGCAGTGCTAGAGATCTCAGGGGCTGGTCTAACGAGCAGTACTTC
TRBD2 TRBJ2-1 few TRBV6-2/TRBV6-3 CARGSRSGSSYNEQFF TGTGCCAGGGGGAGTAGAAGCGGGAGCTCCTACAATGAGCAGTTCTTC
. TRBJ2-5 few TRBV6-5 CASSYRTASPSKETQYF TGTGCCAGCAGTTACCGGACAGCGTCCCCAAGTAAAGAGACCCAGTACTTC
. TRBJ1-1 few TRBV6-2/TRBV6-3 CASSYSMGGSEAFF TGTGCCAGCAGTTACTCGATGGGTGGGTCTGAAGCTTTCTTT
TRBD2 TRBJ2-7 few TRBV5-5 CASSLREGIYGGSYEQYF TGTGCCAGCAGCTTACGGGAGGGAATCTACGGGGGGTCCTACGAGCAGTACTTC
. TRBJ2-1 many TRBV13 CASSLPGNEQFF TGTGCCAGCAGCTTACCGGGGAATGAGCAGTTCTTC
. TRBJ2-5 few TRBV7-7 CASSPETGTETQYF TGTGCTAGCAGCCCCGAGACAGGAACAGAGACCCAGTACTTC
TRBD2 TRBJ2-5 few TRBV4-2 CASTRAAGVGETQYF TGTGCCAGCACTCGGGCGGCGGGAGTTGGAGAGACCCAGTACTTC
. TRBJ1-5 many TRBV12-3/TRBV12-4 CASTMKRGNQPQHF TGTGCCAGCACCATGAAGAGGGGGAATCAGCCCCAGCATTTT
. TRBJ1-3 . TRBV2 CASSESRGTLNTIYF TGTGCCAGCAGTGAATCACGGGGGACCTTGAACACCATATATTTT
. TRBJ2-1 . TRBV12-3/TRBV12-4 CASSPMGVGEQFF TGTGCCAGCAGCCCCATGGGGGTGGGTGAGCAGTTCTTC
. TRBJ1-4 many TRBV4-3 CASSQDRGSNEKLFF TGCGCCAGCAGCCAAGATAGGGGGAGCAATGAAAAACTGTTTTTT
. TRBJ2-3 few TRBV4-3 CASSQDRGGADTQYF TGCGCCAGCAGCCAAGATAGGGGGGGCGCAGATACGCAGTATTTT